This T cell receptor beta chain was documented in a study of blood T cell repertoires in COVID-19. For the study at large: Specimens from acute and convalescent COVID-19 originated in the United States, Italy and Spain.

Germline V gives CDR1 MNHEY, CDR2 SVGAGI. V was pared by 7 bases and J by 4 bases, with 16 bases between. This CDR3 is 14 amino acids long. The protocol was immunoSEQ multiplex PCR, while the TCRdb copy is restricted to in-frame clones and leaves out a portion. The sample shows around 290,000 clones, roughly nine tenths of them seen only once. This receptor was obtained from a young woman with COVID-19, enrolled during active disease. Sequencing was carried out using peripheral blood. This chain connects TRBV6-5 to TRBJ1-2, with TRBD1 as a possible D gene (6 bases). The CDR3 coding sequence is TGTGCCAGCACCATAAGGGGGGGCGGCTATGGCTACACCTTC. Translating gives CASTIRGGGYGYTF.